This is a list of T cell receptor beta chains from one sample in a study of cytomegalovirus exposure and HLA in healthy donors. Generated by immunoSEQ multiplex PCR, the TCRdb table keeps only in-frame clones and is missing some. The table records 150,000 to 200,000 clones, roughly four fifths of them present only once. The sample was PBMCs. The receptors here all came from a man in his forties in good health and CMV-seronegative. CDR3s include the opening cysteine and the closing phenylalanine or tryptophan. The D gene is left open where the match is weak. Size is stated for part of the rows, as once, few or many counts, or as a class when the clone is expanded.

TRBD1 | - | TRBJ2-2 | TRBV28 | CASSVTGGTGELFF | TGTGCCAGCAGCGTGACAGGGGGCACCGGGGAGCTGTTTTTT
- | - | TRBJ1-1 | TRBV7-3 | CASSLRPTGEAFF | TGTGCCAGCAGCTTAAGACCCACGGGGGAAGCTTTCTTT
TRBD1 | - | TRBJ1-1 | TRBV4-1 | CASSPGTGKRNTEAFF | TGCGCCAGCAGCCCCGGGACAGGGAAAAGGAACACTGAAGCTTTCTTT
- | - | TRBJ2-7 | TRBV4-1 | CASSQAVQGTYEQYF | TGCGCCAGCAGCCAAGCTGTACAGGGAACCTACGAGCAGTACTTC
- | - | TRBJ2-1 | TRBV28 | CASSPGNEQFF | TGTGCCAGCAGTCCCGGGAATGAGCAGTTCTTC
TRBD2 | - | TRBJ2-5 | TRBV5-4 | CASTLWVAGQETQYF | TGTGCCAGCACCTTGTGGGTAGCGGGACAAGAGACCCAGTACTTC
- | few | TRBJ2-6 | TRBV5-6 | CASSFPFSGANGLTF | TGTGCCAGCAGCTTTCCCTTTTCTGGGGCCAACGGCCTGACTTTC
TRBD1 | - | TRBJ1-6 | TRBV7-2 | CASSLQTGANSPLHF | TGTGCCAGCAGCTTACAGACAGGGGCTAATTCACCCCTCCACTTT
TRBD1 | - | TRBJ1-1 | TRBV5-1 | CASSGNGQGLRTEAFF | TGCGCCAGCAGCGGGAACGGACAGGGATTAAGAACTGAAGCTTTCTTT
TRBD1 | - | TRBJ2-3 | TRBV30 | CAWRTGIGTDTQYF | TGTGCCTGGAGGACAGGGATTGGCACAGATACGCAGTATTTT
- | - | TRBJ2-4 | TRBV29-1 | CSVVMDSQYF | TGCAGCGTCGTCATGGACAGTCAGTACTTC
- | - | TRBJ1-1 | TRBV25-1 | CASSVSGLRTEAFF | TGTGCCAGCAGTGTTTCGGGGTTGAGGACTGAAGCTTTCTTT
- | once | TRBJ2-3 | TRBV28 | CASRDTSSPTRMVFSDTQYF | TGTGCCAGCAGAGATACGAGTTCACCGACTAGAATGGTGTTTTCAGATACGCAGTATTTT
TRBD1 | few | TRBJ2-1 | TRBV5-1 | CASSLRTGDEQFF | TGCGCCAGCAGCTTGCGTACAGGGGATGAGCAGTTCTTC
TRBD2 | - | TRBJ2-1 | TRBV18 | CASSRGGEQFF | TGTGCCAGCTCACGGGGGGGTGAGCAGTTCTTC
- | few | TRBJ1-4 | TRBV4-2 | CASSQEFRQAEGAKLFF | TGTGCCAGCAGCCAAGAATTTCGACAGGCCGAGGGAGCAAAACTGTTTTTT
TRBD1 | - | TRBJ1-5 | TRBV28 | CASTRSQGGTQPQHF | TGTGCCAGCACCCGCTCACAGGGGGGGACTCAGCCCCAGCATTTT
- | - | TRBJ1-1 | TRBV7-9 | CASTPRGEEAFF | TGTGCCAGCACCCCCCGGGGAGAAGAAGCTTTCTTT
TRBD2 | - | TRBJ2-5 | TRBV6-4 | CASSEATSGIETQYF | TGTGCCAGCAGTGAAGCAACTAGCGGGATTGAGACCCAGTACTTC
TRBD1 | - | TRBJ2-3 | TRBV7-9 | CASSLVLGGNTQYF | TGTGCCAGCAGCTTAGTATTAGGGGGCAATACGCAGTATTTT
- | - | TRBJ2-2 | TRBV11-3 | CASSSFRGTGELFF | TGTGCCAGCAGCTCGTTTCGGGGGACCGGGGAGCTGTTTTTT
- | - | TRBJ2-2 | TRBV7-8 | CASSLLGNTGELFF | TGTGCCAGCAGCTTGCTAGGGAACACCGGGGAGCTGTTTTTT
TRBD1 | - | TRBJ2-7 | TRBV28 | CASRAEGTGRSGQYF | TGTGCCAGCAGGGCCGAAGGGACAGGACGAAGTGGGCAGTACTTC
- | - | TRBJ1-1 | TRBV12-5 | CASGWGPGSEAFF | TGTGCTAGTGGTTGGGGCCCGGGCAGCGAAGCTTTCTTT
- | - | TRBJ1-5 | TRBV5-1 | CASRRGYSNQPQHF | TGCGCCAGCAGGCGGGGTTATAGCAATCAGCCCCAGCATTTT
- | once | TRBJ1-1 | TRBV6-6 | CASSAQGYTEAFF | TGTGCCAGCAGCGCCCAGGGATATACTGAAGCTTTCTTT
- | - | TRBJ2-7 | TRBV2 | CASSEKGISGYSYEQYF | TGTGCCAGCAGTGAAAAGGGTATTAGCGGATACTCCTACGAGCAGTACTTC
- | - | TRBJ2-1 | TRBV5-1 | CASSPDSLSNEQFF | TGCGCCAGCAGCCCGGACAGCTTGAGCAATGAGCAGTTCTTC
- | - | TRBJ2-7 | TRBV29-1 | CSARQAYEQYF | TGCAGCGCCCGACAGGCCTACGAGCAGTACTTC
- | - | TRBJ2-5 | TRBV6-5 | CASSYSASETQYF | TGTGCCAGCAGTTACTCGGCTAGCGAGACCCAGTACTTC
- | - | TRBJ1-1 | TRBV5-6 | CASSGRTERRAFF | TGTGCCAGCAGCGGGAGGACTGAGAGAAGGGCTTTCTTT
TRBD2 | - | TRBJ2-7 | TRBV5-4 | CASSLEGTSGSRRYF | TGTGCCAGCAGCTTGGAAGGGACTAGCGGGAGTAGAAGGTACTTC
- | few | TRBJ1-2 | TRBV27 | CASSFTGTNYGYTF | TGTGCCAGCAGTTTCACAGGGACTAACTATGGCTACACCTTC
- | once | TRBJ2-1 | TRBV5-1 | CASSSDTPSYNEQFF | TGCGCCAGCAGCTCGGACACACCCTCCTACAATGAGCAGTTCTTC
- | - | TRBJ1-5 | TRBV5-1 | CASSLGYGQPQHF | TGCGCCAGCAGCTTGGGATATGGCCAGCCCCAGCATTTT
- | - | TRBJ2-2 | TRBV9 | CASSPGPTSSTGELFF | TGTGCCAGCAGCCCAGGGCCGACATCGAGCACCGGGGAGCTGTTTTTT